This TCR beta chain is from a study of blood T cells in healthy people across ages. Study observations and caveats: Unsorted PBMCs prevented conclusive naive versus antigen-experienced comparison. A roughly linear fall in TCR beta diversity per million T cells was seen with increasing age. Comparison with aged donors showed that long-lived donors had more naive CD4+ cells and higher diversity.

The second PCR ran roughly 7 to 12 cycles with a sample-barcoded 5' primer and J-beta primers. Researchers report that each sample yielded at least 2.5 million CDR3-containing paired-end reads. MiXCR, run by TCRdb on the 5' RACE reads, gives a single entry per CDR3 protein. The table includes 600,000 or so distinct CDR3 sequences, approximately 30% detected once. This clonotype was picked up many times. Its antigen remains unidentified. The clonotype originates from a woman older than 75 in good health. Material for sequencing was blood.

CDR3 region: CAWRGRAYEQYF. CDR3 DNA: TGTGCCTGGAGAGGACGGGCCTACGAGCAGTACTTC. The chain is built from TRBV30 and TRBJ2-7; D is ambiguous. This CDR3 is 12 amino acids long. CDR1 is GTSNPN, CDR2 SVGIG, per germline (reference sequence). V lost 3 bases, J lost 2 bases, and 8 bases lay in between. The whole variable domain, filled in from reference TRBV30 and TRBJ2-7, reads SQTIHQWPATLVQPVGSPLSLECTVEGTSNPNLYWYRQAAGRGLQLLFYSVGIGQISSEVPQNLSASRPQDRQFILSSKKLLLSDSGFYLCAWRGRAYEQYFGPGTRLTVT.